Listed below are T cell receptor beta chains from one sample, sequenced in a study of blood T cell repertoires in COVID-19. Using immunoSEQ multiplex PCR, the repertoire was profiled, and TCRdb retains in-frame clones only, with some absent. The sample lists tens of thousands of clones; about 84% were seen once. The specimen was peripheral blood. Source of these receptors: a woman over 75 with acute or convalescent COVID-19. The CDR3 runs from the conserved cysteine through the conserved F or W. A D gene is named only where the DNA matches it firmly. Clone size appears in some rows only: once, few, many, or a class for an expanded clone.

- TRBJ2-2 TRBV11-1 - CASSSGQIGELFF TGTGCCAGCAGCTCAGGACAGATCGGGGAGCTGTTTTTT
- TRBJ1-4 TRBV7-8 - CASSLGVRRGEKLFF TGTGCCAGCAGCTTAGGTGTACGGCGGGGGGAAAAACTGTTTTTT
- TRBJ1-2 TRBV19 - CASSIYLSGGEGYTF TGTGCCAGTAGTATCTACCTAAGTGGGGGGGAAGGCTACACCTTC
- TRBJ2-5 TRBV19 - CASKHNNQETQYF TGTGCCAGTAAACACAATAACCAAGAGACCCAGTACTTC
- TRBJ1-1 TRBV30 - CAWSRGLPLNTEAFF TGTGCCTGGAGTCGGGGACTCCCATTGAACACTGAAGCTTTCTTT
TRBD2 TRBJ2-1 TRBV4-2 - CASSQDVVAGGPDEQFF TGTGCCAGCAGCCAAGATGTGGTAGCGGGGGGCCCTGATGAGCAGTTCTTC
TRBD1 TRBJ2-2 TRBV3-1/TRBV3-2 - CASSLQGATGELFF TGTGCCAGCAGCCTACAGGGGGCGACCGGGGAGCTGTTTTTT
TRBD1 TRBJ1-6 TRBV28 - CASSLGAGTGGSPLHF TGTGCCAGCAGTTTAGGAGCCGGGACAGGGGGCTCACCCCTCCACTTT
- TRBJ2-1 TRBV11-3 - CASSLIRDTNEQFF TGTGCCAGCAGCTTAATCCGGGACACCAATGAGCAGTTCTTC
TRBD2 TRBJ2-3 TRBV10-3 - CAISESKGGLAGSHTQYF TGTGCCATCAGTGAGTCGAAAGGAGGACTAGCGGGCTCACATACGCAGTATTTT
TRBD1 TRBJ1-6 TRBV11-2 - CASSSDRGNSPLHF TGTGCCAGCAGCTCGGACAGGGGGAATTCACCCCTCCACTTT
TRBD1 TRBJ1-6 TRBV5-1 - CASSSTGGLTVNSPLHF TGCGCCAGCAGCTCTACAGGGGGTCTTACTGTAAATTCACCCCTCCACTTT
- TRBJ2-7 TRBV4-1 - CASSFGSGQVYEQYF TGCGCCAGCAGCTTTGGGTCGGGACAAGTCTACGAGCAGTACTTC
TRBD1 TRBJ1-1 TRBV12-3/TRBV12-4 - CASREGDRGAFF TGTGCCAGCAGGGAAGGGGACAGGGGAGCTTTCTTT
TRBD1 TRBJ1-1 TRBV3-1/TRBV3-2 - CASSRLVQGVAFF TGTGCCAGCAGCCGCCTCGTACAGGGGGTGGCTTTCTTT
- TRBJ2-5 TRBV15 - CATGRDRLGSQETQYF TGTGCCACCGGCAGAGATCGTCTCGGGAGCCAAGAGACCCAGTACTTC
TRBD1 TRBJ2-7 TRBV7-8 - CASSSTGFGQYF TGTGCCAGCAGCTCGACAGGGTTTGGGCAGTACTTC
TRBD1 TRBJ1-2 TRBV6-1 - CASSEWDREDGGYTF TGTGCCAGCAGTGAATGGGACAGGGAGGACGGTGGCTACACCTTC
TRBD1 TRBJ2-7 TRBV6-4 - CASSWDRGYEQYF TGTGCCAGCAGTTGGGACAGGGGCTACGAGCAGTACTTC
- TRBJ1-1 TRBV7-3 - CASSLTAANTEAFF TGTGCCAGCAGCTTAACGGCGGCGAACACTGAAGCTTTCTTT
- TRBJ1-1 TRBV2 - CASSVLGGTEAFF TGTGCCAGCAGTGTCCTAGGGGGTACTGAAGCTTTCTTT
TRBD1 TRBJ1-5 TRBV5-1 - CASSIDRDNQPQHF TGCGCCAGCAGCATTGACAGGGACAATCAGCCCCAGCATTTT
- TRBJ1-4 TRBV3-1/TRBV3-2 - CASSPEGIGGGEKLFF TGTGCCAGCAGCCCAGAAGGTATAGGAGGAGGTGAAAAACTGTTTTTT
TRBD2 TRBJ2-3 TRBV2 - CASSEVAGVVDTQYF TGTGCCAGCAGTGAGGTAGCGGGAGTAGTGGATACGCAGTATTTT
- TRBJ1-1 TRBV15 - CATSIRVKTEAFF TGTGCCACCAGCATCAGGGTGAAAACTGAAGCTTTCTTT
- TRBJ1-1 TRBV5-1 - CASSQRGGVTEAFF TGCGCCAGCAGCCAGCGCGGGGGGGTTACTGAAGCTTTCTTT
- TRBJ2-2 TRBV7-3 - CASSPQGAGELFF TGTGCCAGCAGCCCCCAGGGTGCCGGGGAGCTGTTTTTT
TRBD1 TRBJ2-3 TRBV6-1 - CASSEAQGTTDTQYF TGTGCCAGCAGTGAAGCACAGGGGACCACAGATACGCAGTATTTT
TRBD2 TRBJ2-5 TRBV7-3 - CASSLAGVGETQYF TGTGCCAGCAGCTTAGCGGGAGTGGGGGAGACCCAGTACTTC
TRBD2 TRBJ2-3 TRBV3-1/TRBV3-2 - CASSLAGALTDTQYF TGTGCCAGCAGCCTGGCGGGAGCCCTTACAGATACGCAGTATTTT
- TRBJ2-1 TRBV28 - CASRQSGGSYNEQFF TGTGCCAGCAGACAAAGCGGTGGCTCCTACAATGAGCAGTTCTTC
- TRBJ1-1 TRBV5-1 - CASSFTGSQGTEAFF TGCGCCAGCAGCTTTACAGGCTCCCAGGGAACTGAAGCTTTCTTT
TRBD2 TRBJ2-1 TRBV2 few CVIQGLAGGNEQFF TGTGTCATTCAGGGACTAGCGGGAGGCAATGAGCAGTTCTTC
TRBD1 TRBJ2-3 TRBV11-3 - CASRKTGDADTQYF TGTGCCAGCAGGAAGACAGGGGATGCAGATACGCAGTATTTT
- TRBJ1-2 TRBV12-5 - CASGLTYNYGYTF TGTGCTAGTGGTTTAACTTATAACTATGGCTACACCTTC
TRBD1 TRBJ2-5 TRBV5-4 - CASSLDRYQETQYF TGTGCCAGCAGCCTGGACAGGTACCAAGAGACCCAGTACTTC
- TRBJ2-3 TRBV10-3 - CAISGGQTDTQYF TGTGCCATCAGCGGTGGGCAAACAGATACGCAGTATTTT
- TRBJ2-5 TRBV3-1/TRBV3-2 - CASSQTGLSQETQYF TGTGCCAGCAGCCAAACTGGACTCTCCCAAGAGACCCAGTACTTC
- TRBJ1-5 TRBV12-3/TRBV12-4 - CASSFQFQPQHF TGTGCCAGCAGTTTCCAGTTTCAGCCCCAGCATTTT
- TRBJ2-2 TRBV20-1 - CSASSTSTGELFF TGCAGTGCTAGTTCGACTTCGACCGGGGAGCTGTTTTTT
TRBD2 TRBJ2-1 TRBV5-6 - CASSKRTSGSKASHEQFF TGTGCCAGCAGCAAAAGGACTAGCGGGAGTAAAGCGTCGCATGAGCAGTTCTTC
- TRBJ1-6 TRBV28 few CASSFRGDSSPLHF TGTGCCAGCAGTTTTCGGGGAGATAGTTCACCCCTCCACTTT
- TRBJ1-5 TRBV18 - CASSPGGSNQPQHF TGTGCCAGCTCACCCGGAGGGAGCAATCAGCCCCAGCATTTT
TRBD1 TRBJ1-1 TRBV30 once CAWSPGTGGTEAFF TGTGCCTGGTCGCCCGGGACAGGGGGCACTGAAGCTTTCTTT
TRBD1 TRBJ2-7 TRBV24-1 - CATSPGQGHYEQYF TGTGCCACCAGTCCGGGACAGGGCCACTACGAGCAGTACTTC
- TRBJ2-2 TRBV5-1 - CASSPVSDGELFF TGCGCCAGCAGCCCGGTTTCCGACGGGGAGCTGTTTTTT
- TRBJ2-7 TRBV11-3 - CASSPDSYYEQYF TGTGCCAGCAGCCCGGACAGCTACTACGAGCAGTACTTC
TRBD2 TRBJ2-1 TRBV18 - CASSPPLAGGPGEQFF TGTGCCAGCTCACCACCTCTAGCGGGAGGGCCCGGTGAGCAGTTCTTC
TRBD1 TRBJ1-4 TRBV15 few CATWTGTANEKLFF TGTGCCACGTGGACAGGGACCGCTAATGAAAAACTGTTTTTT
- TRBJ1-2 TRBV12-3/TRBV12-4 - CASSLAQTGGYTF TGTGCCAGCAGTTTAGCGCAGACAGGAGGCTACACCTTC
- TRBJ1-1 TRBV9 - CASSASPRDTLSEAFF TGTGCCAGCAGCGCGTCACCCCGGGACACGCTGTCTGAAGCTTTCTTT
TRBD1 TRBJ1-3 TRBV18 once CASSTRQGAGNTIYF TGTGCCAGCTCAACAAGACAGGGTGCTGGAAACACCATATATTTT
- TRBJ2-3 TRBV11-3 - CASSLSITSWDTQYF TGTGCCAGCAGCTTATCGATTACTTCGTGGGATACGCAGTATTTT
TRBD1 TRBJ2-5 TRBV19 few CASTATGIKETQYF TGTGCCAGTACCGCGACAGGGATCAAGGAGACCCAGTACTTC